Listed below are T cell receptor beta chains from one sample, sequenced in a study of Ad26.COV2.S vaccination and SARS-CoV-2 variants. The protocol was immunoSEQ multiplex PCR, while the TCRdb copy is restricted to in-frame clones and leaves out a portion. Of hundreds of thousands of clones listed, about 93% are singletons. The sequences come from peripheral blood, collected in a trial of Ad26.COV2.S vaccine versus placebo. The receptors come from a person aged 18 to 65 who received the Ad26.COV2.S COVID-19 vaccine or a placebo. The CDR3 runs from the conserved cysteine through the conserved F or W. The D gene is left open where the match is weak. Where a row states a size, it is once, few, many or the class of an expanded clone; other rows omit it.

j_gene | len | v_gene | d_gene | abundance | CDR3nt | CDR3aa
TRBJ2-5 | 13 | TRBV14 | NA | NA | TGTGCCAGCAGTCCCCTCTTACAGGGTCCCCAGTACTTC | CASSPLLQGPQYF
TRBJ1-4 | 16 | TRBV7-6 | NA | NA | TGTGCCAGCAGCTTAGCTGGGGGAGAGGCTAATGAAAAACTGTTTTTT | CASSLAGGEANEKLFF
TRBJ2-7 | 14 | TRBV29-1 | NA | NA | TGCAGCGTTGCCTGGGATCCAGACTCCTACGAGCAGTACTTC | CSVAWDPDSYEQYF
TRBJ1-1 | 16 | TRBV4-3 | TRBD1 | NA | TGCGCCAGCAGCCAAAGAACAGGGACAGGGGGCACTGAAGCTTTCTTT | CASSQRTGTGGTEAFF
TRBJ2-7 | 13 | TRBV5-4 | NA | NA | TGTGCCAGCAGCTTGGTCGGAACCTACGAGCAGTACTTC | CASSLVGTYEQYF
TRBJ1-1 | 13 | TRBV5-1 | NA | NA | TGCGCCAGCAGCTTGCCGGGGAACACTGAAGCTTTCTTT | CASSLPGNTEAFF
TRBJ2-7 | 14 | TRBV19 | NA | NA | TGTGCCAGTAGTGATACTAGCACGGGAGCCGAGCAGTACTTC | CASSDTSTGAEQYF
TRBJ1-2 | 15 | TRBV6-5 | TRBD1 | few | TGTGCCAGCAACACCCTACAGGGGCATGTCTATGGCTACACCTTC | CASNTLQGHVYGYTF
TRBJ2-7 | 14 | TRBV13 | TRBD1 | NA | TGTGCCAGCAGCTACGGGACAGGGGCCTACGAGCAGTACTTC | CASSYGTGAYEQYF
TRBJ2-3 | 15 | TRBV11-3 | NA | once | TGTGCCAGCAGCTTAGGGGAGATCGGTACAGATACGCAGTATTTT | CASSLGEIGTDTQYF
TRBJ2-7 | 15 | TRBV19 | NA | NA | TGTGCCAGTAGTATAAAGGCGTTAAGCTCCTACGAGCAGTACTTC | CASSIKALSSYEQYF
TRBJ2-5 | 15 | TRBV9 | TRBD2 | NA | TGTGCCAGCAGCATTTCAGCGGGGGTGAGGGAGACCCAGTACTTC | CASSISAGVRETQYF
TRBJ1-5 | 13 | TRBV18 | NA | NA | TGTGCCAGCTCACCGACAGGAAATCAGCCCCAGCATTTT | CASSPTGNQPQHF
TRBJ1-6 | 17 | TRBV27 | TRBD1 | NA | TGTGCCAGCAGAGAACAGGGGCCCGGCTCCTATAATTCACCCCTCCACTTT | CASREQGPGSYNSPLHF
TRBJ2-7 | 13 | TRBV11-2 | NA | NA | TGTGCCAGCAGCTTTGGAACCCTATACGAGCAGTACTTC | CASSFGTLYEQYF
TRBJ1-2 | 16 | TRBV4-3 | NA | NA | TGCGCCAGCAGCCAAGATTGGCCAACGTCCCCCTATGGCTACACCTTC | CASSQDWPTSPYGYTF
TRBJ2-1 | 12 | TRBV20-1 | TRBD2 | NA | TGCAGTGCTAGTCCAGGACTAGATGAGCAGTTCTTC | CSASPGLDEQFF
TRBJ2-7 | 16 | TRBV6-1 | TRBD1 | few | TGTGCCAGCAGTGAACCCGGGGACAGCTCCCAGTACGAGCAGTACTTC | CASSEPGDSSQYEQYF
TRBJ2-7 | 13 | TRBV28 | NA | once | TGTGCCAGCAAAGACAGTACAACCTACGAGCAGTACTTC | CASKDSTTYEQYF
TRBJ2-7 | 14 | TRBV4-1 | TRBD1 | few | TGCGCCAGCAGCCTAGAGGACAGGGCCTACGAGCAGTACTTC | CASSLEDRAYEQYF
TRBJ2-7 | 14 | TRBV5-4 | NA | few | TGTGCCAGCAGCTTGGGAGGAGCGGGTCTCGAGCAGTACTTC | CASSLGGAGLEQYF
TRBJ1-5 | 14 | TRBV4-1 | NA | NA | TGCGCCAGCAGCCAAGAGGAAGGGCCTCAGCCCCAGCATTTT | CASSQEEGPQPQHF
TRBJ2-7 | 15 | TRBV19 | TRBD1 | once | TGTGCCAGTAGTATTGGTCAGGGGGCAAGCTACGAGCAGTACTTC | CASSIGQGASYEQYF
TRBJ2-2 | 14 | TRBV30 | TRBD2 | NA | TGTGCCTGGGGGGCGGGAGGGAACACCGGGGAGCTGTTTTTT | CAWGAGGNTGELFF
TRBJ2-1 | 12 | TRBV7-9 | NA | NA | TGTGCCAGCAGCTTTTGGGCGAATGAGCAGTTCTTC | CASSFWANEQFF
TRBJ2-3 | 15 | TRBV9 | TRBD2 | NA | TGTGCCAGCAGCGTTGGCGGGAGGGATGCAGATACGCAGTATTTT | CASSVGGRDADTQYF
TRBJ1-3 | 16 | TRBV7-9 | TRBD1 | NA | TGTGCCAGCAGCTCTCAGGGGGCGCGCCCTGGAAACACCATATATTTT | CASSSQGARPGNTIYF
TRBJ2-7 | 15 | TRBV7-6 | NA | NA | TGTGCCAGCAGTCTTACCCGGGTGAGCTCCTACGAGCAGTACTTC | CASSLTRVSSYEQYF
TRBJ2-1 | 17 | TRBV3-1/TRBV3-2 | NA | NA | TGTGCCAGCAGCCGGACTCTAGCAGCCGACTCCTACAATGAGCAGTTCTTC | CASSRTLAADSYNEQFF
TRBJ2-5 | 13 | TRBV9 | TRBD1 | once | TGTGCCAGCCAAAGAGGACAGGGAGAGACCCAGTACTTC | CASQRGQGETQYF
TRBJ2-1 | 15 | TRBV7-8 | NA | NA | TGTGCCAGCAGCCCTCCTAGTGGGCCTTACAATGAGCAGTTCTTC | CASSPPSGPYNEQFF
TRBJ2-7 | 15 | TRBV28 | TRBD1 | NA | TGTGCCAGCAGTTCCGGACAGGGTTCGACCTACGAGCAGTACTTC | CASSSGQGSTYEQYF
TRBJ2-2 | 13 | TRBV7-9 | NA | NA | TGTGCCAGCAGCGCCCGGGAATCCGGGGAGCTGTTTTTT | CASSARESGELFF
TRBJ2-3 | 15 | TRBV7-3 | TRBD2 | NA | TGTGCCAGCAGCTTACTAGCGGGATACACAGATACGCAGTATTTT | CASSLLAGYTDTQYF
TRBJ2-7 | 14 | TRBV28 | NA | NA | TGTGCCAGCACCAAACAGCACCTATGGGGCGAGCAGTACTTC | CASTKQHLWGEQYF
TRBJ2-1 | 15 | TRBV30 | TRBD2 | NA | TGTGCCTGGAGTGGACTAGCGGCCTCCTACAATGAGCAGTTCTTC | CAWSGLAASYNEQFF
TRBJ2-7 | 14 | TRBV30 | TRBD2 | NA | TGTGCCTGGAGGACGACTAGCGGGAGCGGCGAGCAGTACTTC | CAWRTTSGSGEQYF
TRBJ2-1 | 17 | TRBV4-1 | NA | NA | TGCGCCAGCAGCCAAGAAGCACAGGGACTTCGGTACAATGAGCAGTTCTTC | CASSQEAQGLRYNEQFF
TRBJ2-1 | 17 | TRBV27 | NA | few | TGTGCCAGCAGTTTTTACACCGGGGGAACTTTGTACAATGAGCAGTTCTTC | CASSFYTGGTLYNEQFF
TRBJ1-4 | 15 | TRBV4-2 | NA | NA | TGTGCCAGCAGCCAACCCGGGAGGTCAGAGGAAAAACTGTTTTTT | CASSQPGRSEEKLFF
TRBJ2-1 | 15 | TRBV6-1 | NA | NA | TGTGCCAGCAGTGAATTTCGCTCGAGAGGGAATGAGCAGTTCTTC | CASSEFRSRGNEQFF
TRBJ2-7 | 13 | TRBV19 | NA | NA | TGTGCCAGTAGTATCCAGCCGGATTACGAGCAGTACTTC | CASSIQPDYEQYF
TRBJ2-2 | 16 | TRBV6-5 | TRBD2 | NA | TGTGCCAGCAGTTACTCCGGGACTAGGGACACCGGGGAGCTGTTTTTT | CASSYSGTRDTGELFF
TRBJ2-7 | 16 | TRBV10-2 | TRBD2 | NA | TGCGCCACCAGGGCGGGACTAGCGGGAGCCTCCCGCGAGCAGTACTTC | CATRAGLAGASREQYF
TRBJ2-1 | 16 | TRBV4-3 | TRBD2 | NA | TGCGCCAGCAGCCAACGCGAGGTAGCGGGGTACAATGAGCAGTTCTTC | CASSQREVAGYNEQFF
TRBJ2-3 | 16 | TRBV19 | TRBD2 | NA | TGTGCCAGTAGTATTAACAGCGGGAGTTTCACAGATACGCAGTATTTT | CASSINSGSFTDTQYF
TRBJ2-2 | 16 | TRBV5-1 | TRBD2 | NA | TGCGCCAGCAGCTACGGGACTAGCGGGAACACCGGGGAGCTGTTTTTT | CASSYGTSGNTGELFF
TRBJ1-1 | 14 | TRBV5-1 | NA | NA | TGCGCCAGCAGCTTATTTCAGGGCGACCCTGAAGCTTTCTTT | CASSLFQGDPEAFF
TRBJ2-7 | 14 | TRBV4-1 | TRBD1 | NA | TGCGCCAGCAGCCGCCGGGACAGGAGCGACGAGCAGTACTTC | CASSRRDRSDEQYF
TRBJ2-1 | 13 | TRBV27 | NA | NA | TGTGCCAGCAGTTTCACAATCTACAATGAGCAGTTCTTC | CASSFTIYNEQFF